This TCR beta chain stems from a study of blood T cell repertoires in COVID-19. Study at large: Samples taken during acute and convalescent COVID-19 were collected in the United States, Italy and Spain. Sources were T cells, B-cell-depleted T cells, or PBMCs; the material itself was cDNA or gDNA.

From germline, CDR1 is SGHRS and CDR2 YFSETQ. The CDR3 runs 14 residues. The ends lost 7 bases at V and 9 bases at J; junction bases unmatched: 16. Original processing methods: Amplification of reference gene primers was used by the study to estimate nucleated cell counts. The method was immunoSEQ multiplex PCR; TCRdb's version includes in-frame clones alone and lacks a portion of them. Clone size and V and J calls were adopted from that table, with D and trimming inferred from the DNA. The repertoire holds hundreds of thousands of clones, with roughly 82% as singletons. The TCR sequence derives from a woman aged 80 or over with active or convalescent COVID-19. The rearrangement links TRBV5-1 to TRBJ2-7; 7 bases map to TRBD2. Sequences were obtained from peripheral blood. CDR3 residues: CASGEGGFFSGQYF. The CDR3 DNA sequence: TGCGCCAGCGGGGAGGGAGGATTCTTCTCAGGGCAGTACTTC.